This entry describes one T cell receptor (beta chain). Antigen: not known. The CDR3 is 14 amino acids. Germline CDR1 is LNHNV and CDR2 is YYDKDF (reference sequence). One entry per CDR3 protein, without DNA, is what TCRdb gives after re-calling the 5' RACE reads. This sample contains over 150,000 distinct CDR3 sequences. This specimen belongs to a study of T cells expressing NK-cell markers. Looking at the study overall: Sorted CD3+CD56+NKG2C+, CD3+CD56+NKG2C- and CD3+CD56-NKG2C+ T-cell subsets were beta-chain profiled. Most of the eight sequenced donors tested HCMV-seropositive; one tested seronegative. Findings and caveats of the study: A range of about 1.0-8% of CD8+ T cells consisted of dominant NKG2C+ clonotypes in several donors. These same clonotypes (in a few donors) also led the CD3+CD56-NKG2C+ fraction.

Specimen: blood T cells: a sorted CD56 or NKG2C T cell subset, CD4+ or CD8+ T cells, or bulk PBMC T cells (not recorded which). The rearrangement uses TRBV15 and TRBJ2-5; TCRdb outputs TRBD2, but without DNA this stays unchecked. The receptor comes from a woman aged 50 to 65 in good health. The CDR3 loop is CATSRVLGPETQYF.